Each of the 22 T cell receptor beta chains below was sequenced from the same sample in a study of T cell repertoires in cytomegalovirus infection. MiXCR, run by TCRdb on the reads, gives a single entry per CDR3 protein. This table has some 940,000 distinct CDR3 sequences, less than 35% appearing once. The antigens for these receptors are not known. This material consisted of cultured CD8+ T cells from PBMCs, taken from culture after CMV antigen stimulation. The receptors originated from a human donor in good health (CMV status not recorded). Some clones in this sample may be carry-over from other donors' samples.

The chain combines TRBV6-5 with TRBJ1-1; the D gene is possibly TRBD1 (5 bases). Trimming stripped 2 bases from V and 5 bases from J, with 15 bases between. Germline V gene data show CDR1 as MNHEY and CDR2 as SVGAGI. CDR3 length: 15 amino acids. The CDR3 spells CASSYPGAGETEAFF. The CDR3 DNA follows: TGTGCCAGCAGTTACCCCGGGGCGGGAGAGACTGAAGCTTTCTTT.

The CDR3 DNA follows: TGTGCCACCAGTGATTTTAGGACAAACTATGGCTACACCTTC. This encodes CATSDFRTNYGYTF. The chain uses TRBV24-1 and TRBJ1-2, with D possibly being TRBD1 (5 bases). V lost 1 base and J lost 2, with 7 bases in between. This CDR3 has 14 amino acids. CDR1 KGHDR and CDR2 SFDVKD come from the germline V gene.

This clonotype was recorded a few times. The chain has TRBV2 and TRBJ2-5; D is possibly TRBD2 (5 bases). Trimming removed 3 bases at V and 3 bases at J, with 14 bases between. The CDR3 length is 15 residues. Per germline, CDR1 SNHLY and CDR2 FYNNEI. The CDR3 sequence is CASSEWREGKETQYF. The CDR3 nucleotides are TGTGCCAGCAGTGAGTGGCGAGAGGGTAAAGAGACCCAGTACTTC.

J is TRBJ2-7 and V is TRBV6-6; the D gene is possibly TRBD1 (6 bases). V was cut by 6 bases and J by 1 base, with 16 bases left in between. The CDR3 length is 15 residues. Per germline, CDR1 MNHNY and CDR2 SVGAGI (reference sequence). The CDR3 spells CASRAQGLTSYEQYV. In nucleotides, the CDR3 is TGTGCCAGCAGAGCCCAGGGGTTAACTTCCTACGAGCAGTACGTC.

The CDR3 spells CASSPRLAESYNTGELFF. The CDR3 nucleotides read TGTGCCAGCAGCCCGAGACTAGCGGAGAGTTATAACACCGGGGAGCTGTTTTTT. The chain carries TRBV5-6 and TRBJ2-2; 9 bases are a match to TRBD2. V shed 4 bases, J shed 2 bases, and the junction held 12 bases outside the gene matches. CDR1 and CDR2 (germline): SGHDT, YYEEEE. There are 18 residues in the CDR3. Together with reference TRBV5-6 and TRBJ2-2, the CDR3 gives the full variable domain: DAGVTQSPTHLIKTRGQQVTLRCSPKSGHDTVSWYQQALGQGPQFIFQYYEEEERQRGNFPDRFSGHQFPNYSSELNVNALLLGDSALYLCASSPRLAESYNTGELFFGEGSRLTVL.

This clonotype was observed a handful of times. The chain has TRBV7-9 and TRBJ1-5, with D maybe TRBD1 (6 bases). Trimming pared 4 bases from V and 5 bases from J, leaving 21 bases between. The V gene's germline CDR1 is SEHNR and CDR2 FQNEAQ (reference sequence). This CDR3 region has 17 residues. CDR3: CASSSANPGVYDQPQHF. The CDR3 DNA reads TGTGCCAGCAGCTCAGCCAATCCAGGGGTTTACGATCAGCCCCAGCATTTT.

The V call is TRBV28, the J call TRBJ1-5, with 7 bases aligning to TRBD1. Per germline, CDR1 MDHEN and CDR2 SYDVKM. The CDR3 consists of 18 residues. The J segment lost 0 bases and the V segment lost 6 bases, leaving 14 bases of the junction unmatched. The chain's CDR3 is CASSDTDRVRNSNQPQHF. The CDR3 DNA reads TGTGCCAGCAGCGACACAGACAGGGTGAGGAATAGCAATCAGCCCCAGCATTTT.

V is TRBV7-6 and J is TRBJ2-1; D call uncertain. The CDR3 runs to 17 residues. From germline, CDR1 is SGHVS and CDR2 FNYEAQ. Trimming stripped 2 bases from V and 5 bases from J, with 19 bases between. The CDR3: CASSLNPPLVPDNEQFF. CDR3 in DNA: TGTGCCAGCAGCTTAAATCCGCCGCTAGTTCCGGACAATGAGCAGTTCTTC.

The chain carries TRBV5-1 and TRBJ1-1; TRBD1 might be the D (6 bases). Germline CDR1 reads SGHRS; CDR2 reads YFSETQ. Trimming took off 0 bases at V and 0 bases at J, with 12 bases between the two ends. The CDR3 consists of 16 residues. The CDR3 DNA follows: TGCGCCAGCAGCTTGGGGGCCTACAGGGTGAACACTGAAGCTTTCTTT. This codes for CASSLGAYRVNTEAFF.

This clonotype was seen only a few times. V gene TRBV6-1 combines with J gene TRBJ2-3, with D tentatively TRBD2 (5 bases). Trimming shortened V by 1 base and J by 2 bases, and 13 bases separated the two germline ends. Germline assignment: CDR1 MNHNS and CDR2 SASEGT. The CDR3 extends over 16 amino acids. This chain's CDR3 is CASSEVSGSLTDTQYF. The CDR3 coding sequence is TGTGCCAGCAGTGAAGTCTCGGGGAGCCTCACAGATACGCAGTATTTT.

In this sample, this clonotype turned up a few times. V usage is TRBV7-8 and J usage is TRBJ2-3; 9 positions agree with TRBD1. V trimming: 2 bases; J trimming: 1 base; junction bases outside the gene matches: 4. Germline V CDR1 and CDR2: SGHVS, FQNEAQ. The CDR3 is made up of 16 amino acids. CDR3 nucleotide sequence: TGTGCCAGCAGCTTACGGGACAGGGATCGCACAGATACGCAGTATTTT. Translation: CASSLRDRDRTDTQYF.

This clonotype has a single count. The chain carries TRBV9 and TRBJ2-1, with TRBD1 as a possible D gene (5 bases). This CDR3 is 15 amino acids long. The germline V gene has CDR1 SGDLS and CDR2 YYNGEE. V was clipped by 1 base and J by 6 bases, with 14 bases between them. CDR3 sequence reads: CASSVRQGLINEQFF. The CDR3 DNA follows: TGTGCCAGCAGCGTACGGCAGGGCTTGATCAATGAGCAGTTCTTC.

The chain carries TRBV7-6 and TRBJ2-5; D may be TRBD1 or TRBD2 (5 bases each). The germline gives CDR1 SGHVS, CDR2 FNYEAQ. V was trimmed by 5 bases and J by 5 bases, leaving 18 bases between them. The length of the CDR3 is 15 residues. In DNA form, the CDR3 reads TGTGCCAGCAGCCCCCCCGGGACCCACAGGGAGACCCAGTACTTC. It encodes CASSPPGTHRETQYF.

This clonotype came up a few times. The J gene is TRBJ2-3, the V gene TRBV19; 8 positions agree with TRBD1. The CDR3 length is 12 residues. V lost 3 bases, J lost 9 bases, and 2 bases stayed unmatched. Germline CDR1 is LNHDA and CDR2 is SQIVND (reference sequence). CDR3 nucleotide sequence: TGTGCCAGTAGTATGGGACAGGTCACGCAGTATTTT. It is translated as CASSMGQVTQYF.

This clonotype was counted between two and nine times. The J gene is TRBJ2-2, the V gene TRBV19; D possibly corresponds to TRBD2 (7 bases). Trimming cost V 6 bases and J 6 bases, with 23 bases left between them. Germline V gene sequence: CDR1 LNHDA, CDR2 SQIVND (reference sequence). The CDR3 loop spans 17 amino acids. The CDR3 sequence is CASSSQGLGGGPGELFF. In DNA, the CDR3 is TGTGCCAGTAGCAGCCAAGGACTAGGGGGGGGACCCGGGGAGCTGTTTTTT.

CDR3 residues: CASSRTGGGAGELFF. The DNA for the CDR3 is TGTGCCAGCAGCCGCACCGGGGGGGGTGCCGGGGAGCTGTTTTTT. This chain joins TRBV28 and TRBJ2-2; the match to TRBD2 covers 8 bases. Germline V gives CDR1 MDHEN, CDR2 SYDVKM. V was clipped by 6 bases and J by 6 bases; unmatched bases: 9. This CDR3 region has 15 residues.

The sample holds one count of this clonotype. J is TRBJ1-2 and V is TRBV7-4; D is perhaps TRBD1 (5 bases). Trimming pared 4 bases from V and 0 bases from J, leaving 9 bases between. The CDR3 is 14 amino acids. Germline V gene sequence: CDR1 SGHVT, CDR2 SQSDAQ. The DNA for the CDR3 is TGTGCCAGCAGCTCATCACAGGCTAACTATGGCTACACCTTC. This translates into CASSSSQANYGYTF.

The sample holds a few counts of this clonotype. The chain employs TRBV10-3 and TRBJ2-5, with 8 positions matching TRBD2. The germline V gene encodes CDR1 ENHRY and CDR2 SYGVKD. V trimming: 3 bases; J trimming: 2 bases; junction bases outside the gene matches: 5. The CDR3 has 15 residues. The CDR3 loop is CAISEGLAGQETQYF. The CDR3 nucleotides read TGTGCCATCAGTGAAGGACTAGCCGGGCAAGAGACCCAGTACTTC.

The chain uses TRBV27 and TRBJ2-2; TRBD1 aligns across 8 bases. Germline V CDR1 and CDR2: MNHEY, SMNVEV (reference sequence). The CDR3 is 16 residues long. Trimming at V came to 5 bases and at J to 4 bases, leaving 9 bases not matched to a gene. CDR3 loop: CASSRQGAVGTGELFF. For the CDR3, the DNA is TGTGCCAGCAGTCGTCAGGGGGCAGTCGGCACCGGGGAGCTGTTTTTT.

The chain recombines TRBV12-3 or TRBV12-4 with TRBJ1-1; D gene unclear. The CDR3 length is 15 residues. Trimming stripped 3 bases from V and 1 base from J, with 12 bases between. The CDR3 DNA reads as TGTGCCAGCAGTTTCCCTCTCCGGGGGAACACTGAAGCTTTCTTT. Protein: CASSFPLRGNTEAFF.

This clonotype was detected once. J is TRBJ2-2 and V is TRBV7-9; D is possibly TRBD1 (5 bases). Germline CDR1 and CDR2: SEHNR and FQNEAQ (reference sequence). This CDR3 region has 15 residues. Trimming left V 3 bases short and J 6 bases short, with 14 bases between. CDR3 bases: TGTGCCAGCAGCTTTGTACAGGCTTATCCCGGGGAGCTGTTTTTT. Its translation is CASSFVQAYPGELFF.

This clonotype was observed a handful of times. V is TRBV27 and J is TRBJ2-7; TRBD2 agrees at 10 bases. V gave up 2 bases and J gave up 0 bases; unmatched junction bases: 10. Germline CDR1 reads MNHEY; CDR2 reads SMNVEV (reference sequence). This CDR3 is 18 amino acids long. DNA for the CDR3: TGTGCCAGCAGTTTAGTGCCTAGCGGGGGTTATGACTCCTACGAGCAGTACGTC. It yields the protein CASSLVPSGGYDSYEQYV.